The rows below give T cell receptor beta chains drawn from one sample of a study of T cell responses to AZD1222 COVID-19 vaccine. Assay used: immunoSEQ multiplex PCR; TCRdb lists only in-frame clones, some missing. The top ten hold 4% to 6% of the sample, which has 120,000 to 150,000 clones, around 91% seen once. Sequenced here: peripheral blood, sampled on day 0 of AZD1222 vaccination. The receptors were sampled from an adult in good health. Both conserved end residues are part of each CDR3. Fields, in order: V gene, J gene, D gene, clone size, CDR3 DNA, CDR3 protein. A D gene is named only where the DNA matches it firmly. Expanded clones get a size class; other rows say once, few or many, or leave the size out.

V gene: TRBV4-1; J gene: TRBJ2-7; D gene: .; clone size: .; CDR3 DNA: TGCGCCAGCAGTCAACAGACAGATTACGAGCAGTACTTC; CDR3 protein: CASSQQTDYEQYF
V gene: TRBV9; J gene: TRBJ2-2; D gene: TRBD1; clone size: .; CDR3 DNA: TGTGCCAGCAGCTCCCGGACAGGGGGGACCGGGGAGCTGTTTTTT; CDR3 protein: CASSSRTGGTGELFF
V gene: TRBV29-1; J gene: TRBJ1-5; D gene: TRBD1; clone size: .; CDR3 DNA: TGCAGCGTCATGGGAACAGGGGGCAATCAGCCCCAGCATTTT; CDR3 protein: CSVMGTGGNQPQHF
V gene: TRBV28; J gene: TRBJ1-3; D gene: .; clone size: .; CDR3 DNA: TGTGCCAGCTGGGGGAGGACTGGAAACACCATATATTTT; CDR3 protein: CASWGRTGNTIYF
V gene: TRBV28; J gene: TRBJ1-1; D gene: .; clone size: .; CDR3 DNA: TGTGCCAGCAGCTATCTCCTAGGGGCCCCGAACACTGAAGCTTTCTTT; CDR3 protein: CASSYLLGAPNTEAFF
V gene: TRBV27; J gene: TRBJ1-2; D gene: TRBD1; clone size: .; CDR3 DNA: TGTGCCAGCAGTTTCGCGGGACAGGCTCTCAACTATGGCTACACCTTC; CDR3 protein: CASSFAGQALNYGYTF
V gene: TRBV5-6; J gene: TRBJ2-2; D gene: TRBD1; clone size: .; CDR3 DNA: TGTGCCAGCAGCTCCTCTGGGACAGTCCTTACCGGGGAGCTGTTTTTT; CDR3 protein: CASSSSGTVLTGELFF
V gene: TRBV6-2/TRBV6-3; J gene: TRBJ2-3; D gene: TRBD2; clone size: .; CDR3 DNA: TGTGCCAGCAGTGCAAGGACTAGCGGGAGAACAGATACGCAGTATTTT; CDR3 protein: CASSARTSGRTDTQYF
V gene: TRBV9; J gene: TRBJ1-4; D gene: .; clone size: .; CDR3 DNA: TGTGCCAGCAGCAACCCCTCGGGGGCTGAAAAACTGTTTTTT; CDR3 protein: CASSNPSGAEKLFF
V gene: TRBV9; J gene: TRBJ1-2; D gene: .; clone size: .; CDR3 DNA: TGTGCCAGCAGCGTAGGCTCAGGGAACTATGGCTACACCTTC; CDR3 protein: CASSVGSGNYGYTF
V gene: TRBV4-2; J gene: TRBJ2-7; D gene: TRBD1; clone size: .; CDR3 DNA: TGTGCCAGCAGCCAACCGACAGGGGGCGCGGGGGCTTACGAGCAGTACTTC; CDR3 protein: CASSQPTGGAGAYEQYF
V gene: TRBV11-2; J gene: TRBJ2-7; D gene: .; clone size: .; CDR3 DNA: TGTGCCAGCAGCTTGCAACAGACCTACGAGCAGTACTTC; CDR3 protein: CASSLQQTYEQYF
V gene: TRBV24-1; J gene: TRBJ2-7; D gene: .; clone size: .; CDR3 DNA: TGTGCCACCAGTGATCCCCGACGGTCGGCGGGCGAGCAGTACTTC; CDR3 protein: CATSDPRRSAGEQYF
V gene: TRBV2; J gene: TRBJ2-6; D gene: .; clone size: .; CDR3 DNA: TGTGCCAGCAGTGGGGTTCCAGGGGCCAACGTCCTGACTTTC; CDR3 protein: CASSGVPGANVLTF
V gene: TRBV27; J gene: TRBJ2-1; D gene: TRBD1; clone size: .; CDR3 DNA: TGTGCCAGCAGTTTATCCCGGGACAGGGGAAGAATCTTC; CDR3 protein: CASSLSRDRGRIF
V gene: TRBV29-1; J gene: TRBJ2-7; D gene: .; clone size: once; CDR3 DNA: TGCAGCGTTGGAAGCCAAGGGTTCGAGCAGTACTTC; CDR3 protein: CSVGSQGFEQYF